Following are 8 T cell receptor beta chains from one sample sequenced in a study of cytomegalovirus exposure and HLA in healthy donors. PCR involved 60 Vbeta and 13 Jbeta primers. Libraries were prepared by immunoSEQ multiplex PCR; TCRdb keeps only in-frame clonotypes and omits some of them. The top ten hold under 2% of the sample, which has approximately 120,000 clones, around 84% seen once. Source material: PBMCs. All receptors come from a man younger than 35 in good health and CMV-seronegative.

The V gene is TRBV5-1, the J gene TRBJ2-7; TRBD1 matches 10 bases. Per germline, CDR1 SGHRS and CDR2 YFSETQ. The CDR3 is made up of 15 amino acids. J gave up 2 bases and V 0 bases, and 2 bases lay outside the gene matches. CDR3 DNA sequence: TGCGCCAGCAGCTTGGAGGGACAGGGGCCCTACGAGCAGTACTTC. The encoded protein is CASSLEGQGPYEQYF. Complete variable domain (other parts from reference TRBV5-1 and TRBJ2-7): KAGVTQTPRYLIKTRGQQVTLSCSPISGHRSVSWYQQTPGQGLQFLFEYFSETQRNKGNFPGRFSGRQFSNSRSEMNVSTLELGDSALYLCASSLEGQGPYEQYFGPGTRLTVT.

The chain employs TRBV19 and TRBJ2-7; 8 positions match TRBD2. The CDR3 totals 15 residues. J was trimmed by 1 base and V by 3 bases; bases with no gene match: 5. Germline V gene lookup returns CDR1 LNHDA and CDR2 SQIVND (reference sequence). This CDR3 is CASSMGSGGSYEQYF. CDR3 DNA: TGTGCCAGTAGTATGGGGAGCGGGGGTTCCTACGAGCAGTACTTC.

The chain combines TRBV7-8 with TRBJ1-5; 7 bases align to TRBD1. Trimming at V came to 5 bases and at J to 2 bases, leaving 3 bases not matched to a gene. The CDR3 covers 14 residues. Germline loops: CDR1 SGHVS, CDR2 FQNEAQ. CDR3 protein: CASSLQGGNQPQHF. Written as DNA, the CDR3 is TGTGCCAGCAGCCTGCAGGGGGGCAATCAGCCCCAGCATTTT. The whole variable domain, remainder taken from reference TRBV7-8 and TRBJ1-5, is GAGVSQSPRYKVAKRGQDVALRCDPISGHVSLFWYQQALGQGPEFLTYFQNEAQLDKSGLPSDRFFAERPEGSVSTLKIQRTQQEDSAVYLCASSLQGGNQPQHFGDGTRLSIL.

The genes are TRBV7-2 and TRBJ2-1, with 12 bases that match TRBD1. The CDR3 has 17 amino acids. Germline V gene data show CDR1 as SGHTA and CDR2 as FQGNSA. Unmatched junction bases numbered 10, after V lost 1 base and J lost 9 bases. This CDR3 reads CASSLVGTGGAYGEQFF. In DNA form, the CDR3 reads TGTGCCAGCAGCTTAGTCGGGACAGGGGGCGCTTACGGTGAGCAGTTCTTC.

The CDR3 nucleotides read TGTGCCAGCAGTCCCTCCCCCGGGACAGGGAACTATGGCTACACCTTC. It yields the protein CASSPSPGTGNYGYTF. The rearrangement links TRBV9 to TRBJ1-2, with TRBD1 matching 9 bases. J lost 2 bases, V lost 5 bases, and 10 bases had no gene match. CDR3 length: 16 residues. The germline V gene has CDR1 SGDLS and CDR2 YYNGEE.

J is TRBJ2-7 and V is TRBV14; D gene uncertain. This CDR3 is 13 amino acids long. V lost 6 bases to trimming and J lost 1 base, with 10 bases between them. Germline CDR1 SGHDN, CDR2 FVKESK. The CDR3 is CASRRSGSYEQYF. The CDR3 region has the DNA TGTGCCAGCAGGCGAAGTGGTTCCTACGAGCAGTACTTC.

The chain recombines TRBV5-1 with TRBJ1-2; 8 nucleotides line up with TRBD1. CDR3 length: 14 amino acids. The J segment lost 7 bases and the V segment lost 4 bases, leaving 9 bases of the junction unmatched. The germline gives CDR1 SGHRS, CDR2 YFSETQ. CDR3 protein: CASSPYTGGGGYTF. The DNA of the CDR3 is TGCGCCAGCAGCCCCTACACAGGGGGGGGTGGCTACACCTTC.

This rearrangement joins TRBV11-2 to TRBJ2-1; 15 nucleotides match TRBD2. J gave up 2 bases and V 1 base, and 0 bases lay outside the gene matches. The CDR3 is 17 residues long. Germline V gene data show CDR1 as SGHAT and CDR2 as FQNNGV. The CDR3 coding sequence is TGTGCCAGCAGCTTAGGGACTAGCGGGGGGGCCTACAATGAGCAGTTCTTC. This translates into CASSLGTSGGAYNEQFF.